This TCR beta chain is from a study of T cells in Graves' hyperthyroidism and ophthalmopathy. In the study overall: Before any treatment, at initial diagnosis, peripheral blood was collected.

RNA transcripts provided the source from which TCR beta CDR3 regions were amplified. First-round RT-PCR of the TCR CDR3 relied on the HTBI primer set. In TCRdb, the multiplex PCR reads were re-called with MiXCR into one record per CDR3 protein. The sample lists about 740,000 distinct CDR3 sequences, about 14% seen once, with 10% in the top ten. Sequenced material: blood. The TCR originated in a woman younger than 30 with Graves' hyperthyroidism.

CDR3 DNA sequence: TGTGCCAGCAGCTTGGTCCCTATGTCCTACAATGAGCAGTTCTTC. Translation: CASSLVPMSYNEQFF. The J gene is TRBJ2-1, the V gene TRBV5-4, with D unresolved. Trimming pared 0 bases from V and 1 base from J, leaving 8 bases between. Germline CDR1 is SGHNT and CDR2 is YYREEE (reference sequence). The CDR3 loop spans 15 amino acids.